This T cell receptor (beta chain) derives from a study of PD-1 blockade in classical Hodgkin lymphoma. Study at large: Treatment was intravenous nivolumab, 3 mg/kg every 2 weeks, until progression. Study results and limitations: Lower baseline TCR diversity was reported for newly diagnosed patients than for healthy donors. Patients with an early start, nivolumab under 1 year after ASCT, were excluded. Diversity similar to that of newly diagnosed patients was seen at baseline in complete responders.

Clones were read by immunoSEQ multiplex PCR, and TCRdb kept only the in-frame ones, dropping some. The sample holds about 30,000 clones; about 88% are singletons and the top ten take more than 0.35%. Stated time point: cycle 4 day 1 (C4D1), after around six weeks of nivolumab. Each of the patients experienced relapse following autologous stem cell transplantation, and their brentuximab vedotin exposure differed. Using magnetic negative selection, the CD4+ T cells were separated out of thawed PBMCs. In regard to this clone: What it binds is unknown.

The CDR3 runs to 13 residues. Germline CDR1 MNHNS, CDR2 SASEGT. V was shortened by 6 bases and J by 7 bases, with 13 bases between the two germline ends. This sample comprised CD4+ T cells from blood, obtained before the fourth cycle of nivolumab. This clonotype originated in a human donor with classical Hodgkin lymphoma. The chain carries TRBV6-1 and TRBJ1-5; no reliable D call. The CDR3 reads CASRVGLGQPQHF. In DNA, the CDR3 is TGTGCCAGCAGGGTTGGGCTGGGCCAGCCCCAGCATTTT.